Following are 13 T cell receptor beta chains from one sample sequenced in a study of T cell responses to AZD1222 COVID-19 vaccine. Assay: immunoSEQ multiplex PCR; the TCRdb copy retains only in-frame clones and omits some. The sample carries about 94,000 clones, about 85% recorded once. The sample was peripheral blood, taken 28 days after the second AZD1222 dose. Receptor source: an adult who received the AZD1222 COVID-19 vaccine.

This clone was detected once. The V and J genes are TRBV28 and TRBJ1-1; 7 nucleotides line up with TRBD1. Germline CDR1 reads MDHEN; CDR2 reads SYDVKM. This CDR3 region has 18 residues. Trimming removed 4 bases from V and 11 bases from J; junction bases left unmatched: 25. The CDR3 spells CASSSHLGGLTGDWDAFF. The CDR3 coding sequence is TGTGCCAGCAGTTCCCACCTGGGGGGATTAACAGGGGATTGGGACGCTTTCTTT. The variable domain in full, with the rest retrieved from reference TRBV28 and TRBJ1-1, is DVKVTQSSRYLVKRTGEKVFLECVQDMDHENMFWYRQDPGLGLRLIYFSYDVKMKEKGDIPEGYSVSREKKERFSLILESASTNQTSMYLCASSSHLGGLTGDWDAFFGQGTRLTVV.

This chain uses TRBV19 with TRBJ1-6, with D unclear. This CDR3 is 15 amino acids long. Germline V lookup: CDR1 LNHDA, CDR2 SQIVND (reference sequence). V lost 3 bases and J lost 8, with 14 bases in between. The DNA for the CDR3 is TGTGCCAGTAGTATCCGGGCCCTGCGGGATTCACCCCTCCACTTT. Protein sequence: CASSIRALRDSPLHF.

Remarks on this clone: The junction departs from the called germline gene at one end, perhaps through a read error. V and J are TRBV5-1 and TRBJ2-5; TRBD2 aligns across 12 bases. Germline CDR1 is SGHRS and CDR2 is YFSETQ. The CDR3 totals 15 residues. The CDR3 protein is CASSFSGLAGEIQYF. The CDR3 nucleotides read TGCGCCAGCAGCTTCTCGGGACTAGCGGGCGAGATCCAGTACTTC. The complete variable domain, with remaining parts taken from reference TRBV5-1 and TRBJ2-5, reads KAGVTQTPRYLIKTRGQQVTLSCSPISGHRSVSWYQQTPGQGLQFLFEYFSETQRNKGNFPGRFSGRQFSNSRSEMNVSTLELGDSALYLCASSFSGLAGEIQYFGPGTRLLVL.

This chain links TRBV30 with TRBJ2-7; 9 bases line up with TRBD1. Germline trimming cut 3 bases from V and 7 bases from J; bases unmatched to any gene: 10. The CDR3 is made up of 14 amino acids. Germline values: CDR1 GTSNPN, CDR2 SVGIG (reference sequence). CDR3 DNA sequence: TGTGCCTGGAGCCCCGGGACAGGGAGGTTGGAGCAGTACTTC. It translates to CAWSPGTGRLEQYF.

This chain connects TRBV27 to TRBJ2-7, with 12 positions matching TRBD2. This CDR3 region has 15 residues. The V and J ends lost 3 bases and 7 bases, in that order; junction bases with no gene match: 7. Germline V gene data show CDR1 as MNHEY and CDR2 as SMNVEV (reference sequence). The CDR3: CASSFMTSGSGEQYF. The CDR3 DNA sequence: TGTGCCAGCAGTTTCATGACTAGCGGGAGTGGAGAGCAGTACTTC.

This chain links TRBV11-1 with TRBJ2-7, with 8 bases lining up with TRBD1. The V gene's germline CDR1 is SGHAT and CDR2 FQDESV (reference sequence). This CDR3 contains 13 residues. The ends lost 3 bases at V and 9 bases at J; junction bases unmatched: 7. CDR3 protein: CASSFSRGQGQYF. For the CDR3, the DNA is TGTGCCAGCAGCTTTTCCAGGGGGCAGGGGCAGTACTTC.

The chain carries TRBV6-5 and TRBJ1-5, with D unresolved. Germline loops: CDR1 MNHEY, CDR2 SVGAGI. V gave up 2 bases and J gave up 0 bases, with 2 bases separating them. This CDR3 contains 13 residues. DNA for the CDR3: TGTGCCAGCAGTTACCATAGCAATCAGCCCCAGCATTTT. Amino acids: CASSYHSNQPQHF.

CDR3 bases: TGCGCCAGCAGCGGGGGGGCAGGGAAGGCGCACAACTATGGCTACACCTTC. Amino acids: CASSGGAGKAHNYGYTF. This chain joins TRBV23-1 and TRBJ1-2; possible D gene TRBD1, 6 bases. TRBV23-1 is classed as an ORF, of uncertain function. This CDR3 has 17 residues. Trimming stripped 6 bases from V and 2 bases from J, with 22 bases between.

The chain uses TRBV18 and TRBJ2-2, with 11 bases lining up with TRBD2. The CDR3 is made up of 17 amino acids. Germline values: CDR1 KGHSH, CDR2 LQKENI. V lost 3 bases to trimming and J lost 4 bases; unmatched junction nucleotides: 7. As DNA, the CDR3 is TGTGCCAGCTCACCTCTAGCGGGAGGCGTCGGCACCGGGGAGCTGTTTTTT. It specifies CASSPLAGGVGTGELFF. The whole variable domain, remainder taken from reference TRBV18 and TRBJ2-2, is NAGVMQNPRHLVRRRGQEARLRCSPMKGHSHVYWYRQLPEEGLKFMVYLQKENIIDESGMPKERFSAEFPKEGPSILRIQQVVRGDSAAYFCASSPLAGGVGTGELFFGEGSRLTVL.

This clone was counted a single time. The V call is TRBV12-3 or TRBV12-4, the J call TRBJ1-5, with D unresolved. There are 13 residues in the CDR3. V was trimmed by 5 bases and J by 7 bases, leaving 12 bases between them. This CDR3 reads CASSVYLEQPQHF. CDR3 nucleotide sequence: TGTGCCAGCAGTGTGTACCTTGAGCAGCCCCAGCATTTT.

V and J are TRBV25-1 and TRBJ1-4; D is ambiguous. Trimming shortened V by 3 bases and J by 5 bases, and 13 bases separated the two germline ends. Germline-derived CDR1 and CDR2 are MGHDK and SYGVNS. This CDR3 has 15 amino acids. The CDR3 sequence: CASSESLGKNEKLFF. DNA of the CDR3: TGTGCCAGCAGTGAGTCTCTGGGGAAGAATGAAAAACTGTTTTTT.

The gene calls are TRBV5-1 and TRBJ2-7, with TRBD1 identical over 8 bases. J was trimmed by 3 bases and V by 1 base; bases with no gene match: 3. Germline V gene data show CDR1 as SGHRS and CDR2 as YFSETQ. There are 14 residues in the CDR3. The CDR3 sequence is CASSLTGGYYEQYF. CDR3 sequence (DNA): TGCGCCAGCAGCTTGACAGGGGGTTACTACGAGCAGTACTTC.

The J gene is TRBJ1-3, the V gene TRBV18; TRBD1 might be the D (6 bases). Trimming cost V 1 base and J 2 bases, with 15 bases left between them. Per germline, CDR1 KGHSH and CDR2 LQKENI. The CDR3 covers 17 residues. CDR3 coding DNA: TGTGCCAGCTCACCACGAAACGGCAGGGGAACTGGAAACACCATATATTTT. It is translated as CASSPRNGRGTGNTIYF. The full variable domain, its missing parts supplied by reference TRBV18 and TRBJ1-3, is NAGVMQNPRHLVRRRGQEARLRCSPMKGHSHVYWYRQLPEEGLKFMVYLQKENIIDESGMPKERFSAEFPKEGPSILRIQQVVRGDSAAYFCASSPRNGRGTGNTIYFGEGSWLTVV.